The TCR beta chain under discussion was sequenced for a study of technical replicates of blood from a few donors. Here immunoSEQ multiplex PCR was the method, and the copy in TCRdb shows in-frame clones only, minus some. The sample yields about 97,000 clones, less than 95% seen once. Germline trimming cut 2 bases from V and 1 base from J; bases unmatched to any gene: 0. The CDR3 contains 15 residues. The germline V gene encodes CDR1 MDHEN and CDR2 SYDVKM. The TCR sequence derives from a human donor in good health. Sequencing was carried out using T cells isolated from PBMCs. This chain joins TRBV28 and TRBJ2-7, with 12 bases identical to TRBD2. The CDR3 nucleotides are TGTGCCAGCAGTTTACTAGCGGGAGGGTCCTACGAGCAGTACTTC. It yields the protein CASSLLAGGSYEQYF.